Presented here are 14 T cell receptor beta chains from one specimen sequenced in a study of T cell clonotyping in hematopoietic cell transplantation. TCRdb's copy holds only in-frame clones and misses some; the assay was immunoSEQ multiplex PCR. The sample includes tens of thousands of clones, just over 85% of them seen just once. Time point described: recipient sample about 28 days before transplant, after cytoreduction. Specimen: peripheral blood mononuclear cells, collected before stem cell transplant. The origin of the receptors is a man in his 60s with biphenotypic leukemia. Some clones in this sample may be carry-over from other donors' samples.

This clone was found once. V is TRBV28 and J is TRBJ1-3; D unclear. The CDR3 contains 14 residues. Germline V lookup: CDR1 MDHEN, CDR2 SYDVKM. The ends were cut back, 8 bases at V and 1 base at J, with 12 bases in the middle. As DNA, the CDR3 is TGTGCCAGCCGGGAACAGCTGTCTGGAAACACCATATATTTT. Its protein product is CASREQLSGNTIYF.

This chain uses TRBV9 with TRBJ2-6; D is undetermined. Germline CDR1 is SGDLS and CDR2 is YYNGEE. The CDR3 sequence is 14 residues long. Deletions cut 4 bases from V and 0 bases from J, with 5 bases between. CDR3 amino acids: CASSTHSGANVLTF. CDR3 DNA sequence: TGTGCCAGCAGCACTCACTCTGGGGCCAACGTCCTGACTTTC.

The chain joins TRBV28 to TRBJ1-2; the D is unclear. Trimming took off 2 bases at V and 3 bases at J, with 13 bases between the two ends. Germline CDR1 reads MDHEN; CDR2 reads SYDVKM. The CDR3 length is 15 residues. Here the CDR3 DNA reads TGTGCCAGCAGTTTAGTCAGTGTGTACGACTATGGCTACACCTTC. It translates to CASSLVSVYDYGYTF.

The genes are TRBV30 and TRBJ1-5; D remains ambiguous. This CDR3 has 13 amino acids. Between the trimmed V and J ends, which lost 2 bases and 6 bases, there was a span of 11 bases. Looked up from germline, CDR1 is GTSNPN and CDR2 is SVGIG (reference sequence). CDR3 nucleotide sequence: TGTGCCTGGAGTAACTCCCTGTCTCAGCCCCAGCATTTT. Translating it yields CAWSNSLSQPQHF.

The chain combines TRBV11-1 with TRBJ2-3, with TRBD2 matching over 9 bases. V lost 1 base and J lost 3; bases outside the gene matches: 14. This CDR3 is built from 19 residues. Germline assignment: CDR1 SGHAT and CDR2 FQDESV (reference sequence). CDR3 in amino acids: CASSLDPLRGSGSTDTQYF. The DNA of the CDR3 is TGTGCCAGCAGCTTAGATCCCCTTAGGGGTAGCGGGAGTACAGATACGCAGTATTTT.

In this sample, this clone turned up once. The gene calls are TRBV30 and TRBJ1-2; unclear D gene. Germline V gene sequence: CDR1 GTSNPN, CDR2 SVGIG (reference sequence). V was trimmed by 1 base and J by 1 base, leaving 7 bases between them. The CDR3 is 13 residues long. The CDR3 DNA reads TGTGCCTGGAGTGCCGGTAGTAACTATGGCTACACCTTC. It is translated as CAWSAGSNYGYTF.

This clone was seen once. The V call is TRBV5-6, the J call TRBJ2-2, with TRBD1 identical over 7 bases. Germline V gene lookup returns CDR1 SGHDT and CDR2 YYEEEE. There are 13 residues in the CDR3. V dropped 3 bases and J dropped 6; count of bases not matched to a gene: 2. CDR3 sequence: CASSYTGAGELFF. The CDR3 bases are TGTGCCAGCAGCTATACAGGGGCCGGGGAGCTGTTTTTT.

This clone was seen only once. The gene calls are TRBV9 and TRBJ1-2, with a weak D call TRBD1 (5 bases). This CDR3 has 13 residues. V lost 5 bases to trimming and J lost 2 bases, with 10 bases between them. Germline-derived CDR1 and CDR2 are SGDLS and YYNGEE. CDR3 sequence (DNA): TGTGCCAGCAGGAGGGGCACCAACTATGGCTACACCTTC. Protein product: CASRRGTNYGYTF.

V gene TRBV5-1 combines with J gene TRBJ2-7, with 7 positions matching TRBD1. The J segment lost 3 bases and the V segment lost 4 bases, leaving 10 bases of the junction unmatched. The CDR3 is made up of 15 amino acids. CDR1 SGHRS and CDR2 YFSETQ come from the germline V gene. CDR3 protein: CASSIRQGGNYEQYF. The CDR3 region has the DNA TGCGCCAGCAGCATAAGACAGGGTGGCAACTACGAGCAGTACTTC.

This chain links TRBV5-1 with TRBJ2-7; D is perhaps TRBD2 (6 bases). Trimming took off 0 bases at V and 4 bases at J, with 11 bases between the two ends. Germline V CDR1 and CDR2: SGHRS, YFSETQ. The CDR3 spans 14 residues. The CDR3 here is CASSLGGSGYEQYF. The DNA for the CDR3 is TGCGCCAGCAGCTTGGGGGGTAGCGGTTACGAGCAGTACTTC.

This chain connects TRBV28 to TRBJ2-5; 8 bases line up with TRBD2. Germline CDR1 is MDHEN and CDR2 is SYDVKM. This CDR3 spans 14 amino acids. Losses at the gene ends were 6 bases for V and 2 bases for J; bases not matched to a gene: 5. The CDR3 DNA sequence: TGTGCCAGCAGCTCGGGGGGGAAACAAGAGACCCAGTACTTC. Residues: CASSSGGKQETQYF.

V and J are TRBV28 and TRBJ1-1; perhaps TRBD1 as D (6 bases). CDR3 length: 16 amino acids. Trimming took off 6 bases at V and 1 base at J, with 18 bases between the two ends. CDR1 is MDHEN, CDR2 SYDVKM, per germline. The CDR3, as DNA: TGTGCCAGCAGACAGGGTGGTAGGCTACGGAACACTGAAGCTTTCTTT. This encodes CASRQGGRLRNTEAFF.

The chain couples TRBV14 to TRBJ1-1; D gene uncertain. Germline V lookup: CDR1 SGHDN, CDR2 FVKESK. With 0 bases removed from V and 3 bases from J, the gap between germline ends came to 17 bases. This CDR3 comprises 17 residues. The CDR3 nucleotides are TGTGCCAGCAGCCAAGATCGGGCAGGTATTTGGCACACTGAAGCTTTCTTT. This codes for CASSQDRAGIWHTEAFF.

This sequence joins TRBV30 and TRBJ2-7; D tentatively fits TRBD1 or TRBD2 (5 bases each). Germline loops: CDR1 GTSNPN, CDR2 SVGIG (reference sequence). The germline V and J ends were trimmed by 8 bases and 3 bases, with 14 bases remaining between them. This CDR3 spans 12 amino acids. The CDR3 sequence: CATTGTDYEQYF. The CDR3 bases are TGTGCCACGACTGGGACGGACTACGAGCAGTACTTC.